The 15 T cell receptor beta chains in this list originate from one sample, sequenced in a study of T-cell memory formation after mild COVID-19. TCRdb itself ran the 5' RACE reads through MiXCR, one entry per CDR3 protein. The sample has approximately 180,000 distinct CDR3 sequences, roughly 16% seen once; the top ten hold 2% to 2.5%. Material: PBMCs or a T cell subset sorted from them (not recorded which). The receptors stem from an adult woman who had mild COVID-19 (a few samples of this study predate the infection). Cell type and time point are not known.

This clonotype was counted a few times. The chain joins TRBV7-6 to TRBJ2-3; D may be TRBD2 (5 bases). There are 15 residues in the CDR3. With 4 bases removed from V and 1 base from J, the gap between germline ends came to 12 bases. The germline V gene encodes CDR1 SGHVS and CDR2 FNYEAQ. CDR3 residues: CASSSSLGRTDTQYF. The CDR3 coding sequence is TGTGCCAGCAGCTCCTCACTAGGCCGCACAGATACGCAGTATTTT.

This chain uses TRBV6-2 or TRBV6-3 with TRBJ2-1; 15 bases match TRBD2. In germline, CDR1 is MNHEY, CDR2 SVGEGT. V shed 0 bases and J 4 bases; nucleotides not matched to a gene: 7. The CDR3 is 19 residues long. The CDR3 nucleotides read TGTGCCAGCAGTTACTCTACGGGACTAGCGGGAGGATTATACAATGAGCAGTTCTTC. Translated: CASSYSTGLAGGLYNEQFF.

The CDR3 here is CASSPRQPTSTDTQYF. CDR3 sequence (DNA): TGTGCCAGCAGCCCGAGACAACCCACTAGCACAGATACGCAGTATTTT. V usage is TRBV7-3 and J usage is TRBJ2-3; D remains ambiguous. From germline, CDR1 is SGHTA and CDR2 FQGTGA. There are 16 residues in the CDR3. Trimming removed 5 bases at V and 0 bases at J, with 15 bases between.

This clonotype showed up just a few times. CDR3 amino acids: CASSLSGLHTDTQYF. Written as DNA, the CDR3 is TGTGCCAGCAGCTTATCGGGACTGCACACAGATACGCAGTATTTT. This sequence joins TRBV7-3 and TRBJ2-3; maybe TRBD2 (6 bases). The CDR3 runs 15 residues. Germline loops: CDR1 SGHTA, CDR2 FQGTGA. The V end lost 2 bases, the J end lost 2 bases, and 11 bases lay between the germline ends.

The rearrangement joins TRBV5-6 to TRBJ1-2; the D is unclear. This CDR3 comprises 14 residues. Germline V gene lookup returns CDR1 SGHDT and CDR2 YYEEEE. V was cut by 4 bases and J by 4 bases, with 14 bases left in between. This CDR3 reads CASSRPEGSYGYTF. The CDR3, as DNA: TGTGCCAGCAGCCGACCGGAGGGTTCCTATGGCTACACCTTC.

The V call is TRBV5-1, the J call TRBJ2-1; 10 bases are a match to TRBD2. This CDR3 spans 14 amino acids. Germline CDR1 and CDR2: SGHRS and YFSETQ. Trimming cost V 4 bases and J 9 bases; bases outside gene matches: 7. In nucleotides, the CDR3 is TGCGCCAGCAGCCTGAGCGGGGGGGGCACTGAGCAGTTCTTC. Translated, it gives CASSLSGGGTEQFF. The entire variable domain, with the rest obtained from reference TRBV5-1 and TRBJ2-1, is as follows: KAGVTQTPRYLIKTRGQQVTLSCSPISGHRSVSWYQQTPGQGLQFLFEYFSETQRNKGNFPGRFSGRQFSNSRSEMNVSTLELGDSALYLCASSLSGGGTEQFFGPGTRLTVL.

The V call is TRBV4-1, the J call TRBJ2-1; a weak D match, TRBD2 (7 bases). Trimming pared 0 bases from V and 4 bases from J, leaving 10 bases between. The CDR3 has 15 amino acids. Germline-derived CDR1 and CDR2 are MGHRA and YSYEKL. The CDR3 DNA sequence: TGCGCCAGCAGCCAAGAGCGGGGGCCATACAATGAGCAGTTCTTC. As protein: CASSQERGPYNEQFF.

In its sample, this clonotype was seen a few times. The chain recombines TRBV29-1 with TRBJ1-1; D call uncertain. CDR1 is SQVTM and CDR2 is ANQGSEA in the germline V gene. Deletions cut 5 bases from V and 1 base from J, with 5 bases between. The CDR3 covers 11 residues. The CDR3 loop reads CSVLKNTEAFF. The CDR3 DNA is TGCAGCGTTTTGAAGAACACTGAAGCTTTCTTT.

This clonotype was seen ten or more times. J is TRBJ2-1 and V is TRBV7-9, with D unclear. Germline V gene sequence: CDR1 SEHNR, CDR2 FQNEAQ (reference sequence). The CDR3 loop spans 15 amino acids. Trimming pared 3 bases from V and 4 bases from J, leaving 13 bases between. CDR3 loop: CASSFREVRYNEQFF. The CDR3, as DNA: TGTGCCAGCAGCTTCCGCGAGGTGCGGTACAATGAGCAGTTCTTC. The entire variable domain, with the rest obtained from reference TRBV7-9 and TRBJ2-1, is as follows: DTGVSQNPRHKITKRGQNVTFRCDPISEHNRLYWYRQTLGQGPEFLTYFQNEAQLEKSRLLSDRFSAERPKGSFSTLEIQRTEQGDSAMYLCASSFREVRYNEQFFGPGTRLTVL.

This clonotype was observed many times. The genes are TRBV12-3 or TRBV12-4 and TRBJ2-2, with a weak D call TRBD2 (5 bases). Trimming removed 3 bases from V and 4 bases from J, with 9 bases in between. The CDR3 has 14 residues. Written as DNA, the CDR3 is TGTGCCAGCAGTTTGGGCGGAGGCACCGGGGAGCTGTTTTTT. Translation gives CASSLGGGTGELFF.

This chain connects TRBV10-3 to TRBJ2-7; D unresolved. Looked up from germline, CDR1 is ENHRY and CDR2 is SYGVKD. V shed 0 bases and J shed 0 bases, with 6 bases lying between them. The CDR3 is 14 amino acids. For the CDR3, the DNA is TGTGCCATCAGTGAGTCGTTTAGCTCCTACGAGCAGTACTTC. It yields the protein CAISESFSSYEQYF.

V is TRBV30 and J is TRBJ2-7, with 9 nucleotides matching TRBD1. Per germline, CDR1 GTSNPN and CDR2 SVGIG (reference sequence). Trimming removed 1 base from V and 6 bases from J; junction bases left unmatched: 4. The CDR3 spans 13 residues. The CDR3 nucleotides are TGTGCCTGGAGTGGGGACAGGGACGGCGAGCAGTACTTC. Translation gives CAWSGDRDGEQYF.

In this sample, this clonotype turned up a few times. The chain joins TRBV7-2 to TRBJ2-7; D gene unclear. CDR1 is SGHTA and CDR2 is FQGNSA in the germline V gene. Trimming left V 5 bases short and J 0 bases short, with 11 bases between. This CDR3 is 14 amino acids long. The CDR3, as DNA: TGTGCCAGCAGCGAAAACCGGGCCTCCTACGAGCAGTACTTC. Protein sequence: CASSENRASYEQYF.

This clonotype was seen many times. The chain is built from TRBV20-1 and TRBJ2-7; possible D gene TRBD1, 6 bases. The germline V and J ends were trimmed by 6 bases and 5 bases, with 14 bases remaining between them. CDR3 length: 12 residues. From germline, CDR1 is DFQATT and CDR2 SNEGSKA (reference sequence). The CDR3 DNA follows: TGCAGTGCCACAGGGTATAAGGACGAGCAGTACTTC. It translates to CSATGYKDEQYF.

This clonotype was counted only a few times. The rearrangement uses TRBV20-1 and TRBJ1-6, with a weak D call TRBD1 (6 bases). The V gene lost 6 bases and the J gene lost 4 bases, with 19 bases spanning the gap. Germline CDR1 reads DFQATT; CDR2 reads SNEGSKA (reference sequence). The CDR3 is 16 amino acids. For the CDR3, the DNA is TGCAGTGCCCGGCGCGGGGGGGGCGGTTATAATTCACCCCTCCACTTT. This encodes CSARRGGGGYNSPLHF.